This T cell receptor (beta chain) comes out of a study of control samples from healthy donors and cancer patients. Assay used: immunoSEQ multiplex PCR; TCRdb lists only in-frame clones, some missing. The sample has around 120,000 clones, more than 85% seen once. After removal of 2 bases from V and 10 bases from J, the junction contained 0 bases not matched to a gene. Germline assignment: CDR1 KGHSH and CDR2 LQKENI. The CDR3 has 12 residues. This TCR was sampled from a man aged 45-60 years with head and neck cancer. Source material: PBMCs. This sequence joins TRBV18 and TRBJ1-1; 11 nucleotides match TRBD1. The DNA of the CDR3 is TGTGCCAGCTCACCAGGGACAGGGGGAGCTTTCTTT. As protein: CASSPGTGGAFF.